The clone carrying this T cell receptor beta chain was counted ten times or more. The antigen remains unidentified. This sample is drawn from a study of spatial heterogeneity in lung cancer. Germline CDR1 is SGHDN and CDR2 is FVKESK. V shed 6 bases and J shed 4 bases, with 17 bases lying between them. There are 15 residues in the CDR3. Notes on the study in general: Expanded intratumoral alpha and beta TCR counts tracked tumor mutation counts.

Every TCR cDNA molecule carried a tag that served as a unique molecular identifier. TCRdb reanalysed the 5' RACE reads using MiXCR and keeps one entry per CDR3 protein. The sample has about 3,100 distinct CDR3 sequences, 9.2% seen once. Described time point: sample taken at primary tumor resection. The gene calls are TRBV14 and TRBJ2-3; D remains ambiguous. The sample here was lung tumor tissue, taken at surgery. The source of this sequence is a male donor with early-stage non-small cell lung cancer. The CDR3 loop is CASSSVNKGSDTQYF. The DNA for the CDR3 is TGTGCCAGCAGTTCGGTCAATAAAGGATCAGATACGCAGTATTTT.